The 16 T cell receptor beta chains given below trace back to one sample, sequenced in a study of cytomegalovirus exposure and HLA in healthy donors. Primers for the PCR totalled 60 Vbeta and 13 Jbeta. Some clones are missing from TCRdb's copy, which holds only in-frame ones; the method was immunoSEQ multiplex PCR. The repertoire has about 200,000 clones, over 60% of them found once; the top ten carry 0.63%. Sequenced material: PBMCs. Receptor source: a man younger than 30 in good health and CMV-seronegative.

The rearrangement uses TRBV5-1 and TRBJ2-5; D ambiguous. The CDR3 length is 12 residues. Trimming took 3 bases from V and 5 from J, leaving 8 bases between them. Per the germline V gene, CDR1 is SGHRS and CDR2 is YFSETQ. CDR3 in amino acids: CASSSSGETQYF. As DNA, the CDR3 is TGCGCCAGCAGCTCATCTGGCGAGACCCAGTACTTC. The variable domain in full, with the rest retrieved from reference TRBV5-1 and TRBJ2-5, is KAGVTQTPRYLIKTRGQQVTLSCSPISGHRSVSWYQQTPGQGLQFLFEYFSETQRNKGNFPGRFSGRQFSNSRSEMNVSTLELGDSALYLCASSSSGETQYFGPGTRLLVL.

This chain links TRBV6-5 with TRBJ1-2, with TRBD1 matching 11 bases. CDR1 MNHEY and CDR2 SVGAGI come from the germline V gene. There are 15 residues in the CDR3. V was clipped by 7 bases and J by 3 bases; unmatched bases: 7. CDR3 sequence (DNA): TGTGCCAGCACCCCAGGGACAGGGGGTGACTATGGCTACACCTTC. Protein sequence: CASTPGTGGDYGYTF.

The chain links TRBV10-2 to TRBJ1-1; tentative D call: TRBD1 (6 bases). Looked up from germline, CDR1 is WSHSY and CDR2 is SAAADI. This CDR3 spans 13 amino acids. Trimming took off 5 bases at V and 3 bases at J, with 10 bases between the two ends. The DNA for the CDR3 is TGCGCCAGCAGTTCGAAGGGGGACACTGAAGCTTTCTTT. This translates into CASSSKGDTEAFF.

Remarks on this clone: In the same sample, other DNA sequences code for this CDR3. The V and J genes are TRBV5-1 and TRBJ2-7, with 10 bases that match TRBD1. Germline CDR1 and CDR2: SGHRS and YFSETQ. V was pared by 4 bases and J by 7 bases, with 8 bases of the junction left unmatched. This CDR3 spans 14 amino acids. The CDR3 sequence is CASSPGTGAYEQYF. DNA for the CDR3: TGCGCCAGCAGCCCCGGGACAGGGGCGTATGAGCAGTACTTC.

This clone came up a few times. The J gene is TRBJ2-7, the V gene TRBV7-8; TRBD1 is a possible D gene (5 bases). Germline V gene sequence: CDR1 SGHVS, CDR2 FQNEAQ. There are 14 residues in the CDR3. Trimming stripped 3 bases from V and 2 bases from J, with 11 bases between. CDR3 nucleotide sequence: TGTGCCAGCAGCTTCAGACAGTCTGCCTACGAGCAGTACTTC. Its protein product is CASSFRQSAYEQYF.

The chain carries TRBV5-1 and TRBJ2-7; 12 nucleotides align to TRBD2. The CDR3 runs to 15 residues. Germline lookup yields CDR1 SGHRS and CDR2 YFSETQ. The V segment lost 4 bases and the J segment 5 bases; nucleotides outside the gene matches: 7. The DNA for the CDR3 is TGCGCCAGCAGCAAGACTAGCGGGAGCTTCCACGAGCAGTACTTC. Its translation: CASSKTSGSFHEQYF.

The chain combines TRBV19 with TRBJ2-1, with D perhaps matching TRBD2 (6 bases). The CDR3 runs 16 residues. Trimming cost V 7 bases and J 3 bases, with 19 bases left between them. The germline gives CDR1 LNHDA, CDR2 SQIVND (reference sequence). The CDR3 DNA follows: TGTGCCAGTAAGTACACGGGGGAGACCCACTACAATGAGCAGTTCTTC. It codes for CASKYTGETHYNEQFF.

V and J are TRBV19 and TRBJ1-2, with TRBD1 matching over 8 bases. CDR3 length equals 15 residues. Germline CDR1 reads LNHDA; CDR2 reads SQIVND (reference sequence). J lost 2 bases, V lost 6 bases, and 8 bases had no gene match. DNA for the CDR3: TGTGCCAGTAGCTTCCAGGGGGCCTACAACTATGGCTACACCTTC. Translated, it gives CASSFQGAYNYGYTF.

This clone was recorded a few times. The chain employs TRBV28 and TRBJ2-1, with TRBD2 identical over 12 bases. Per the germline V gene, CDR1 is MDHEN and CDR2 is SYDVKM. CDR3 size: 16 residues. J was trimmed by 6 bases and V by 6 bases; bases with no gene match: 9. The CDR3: CASSAHGTSGPNEQFF. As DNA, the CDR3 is TGTGCCAGCAGCGCCCACGGGACTAGCGGGCCCAATGAGCAGTTCTTC.

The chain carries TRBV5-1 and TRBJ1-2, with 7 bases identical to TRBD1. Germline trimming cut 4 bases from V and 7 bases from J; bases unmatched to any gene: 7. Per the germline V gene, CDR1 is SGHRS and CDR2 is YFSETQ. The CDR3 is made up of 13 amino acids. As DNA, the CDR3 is TGCGCCAGCAGCGCAGGGGGGAGTGGTGGCTACACCTTC. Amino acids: CASSAGGSGGYTF.

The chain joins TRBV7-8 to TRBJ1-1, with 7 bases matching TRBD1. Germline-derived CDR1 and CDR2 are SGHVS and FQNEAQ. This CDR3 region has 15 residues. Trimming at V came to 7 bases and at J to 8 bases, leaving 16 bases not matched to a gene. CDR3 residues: CASTRGGVAGGEAFF. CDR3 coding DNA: TGTGCCAGCACCAGAGGAGGAGTGGCAGGGGGAGAAGCTTTCTTT. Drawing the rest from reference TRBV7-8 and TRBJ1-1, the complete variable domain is GAGVSQSPRYKVAKRGQDVALRCDPISGHVSLFWYQQALGQGPEFLTYFQNEAQLDKSGLPSDRFFAERPEGSVSTLKIQRTQQEDSAVYLCASTRGGVAGGEAFFGQGTRLTVV.

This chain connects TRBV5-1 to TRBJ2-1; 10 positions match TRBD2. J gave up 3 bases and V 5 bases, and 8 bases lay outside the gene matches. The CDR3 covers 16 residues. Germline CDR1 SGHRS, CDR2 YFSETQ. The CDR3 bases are TGCGCCAGCAGAAACCTAGCGGGAGCGTTCTACAATGAGCAGTTCTTC. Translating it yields CASRNLAGAFYNEQFF.

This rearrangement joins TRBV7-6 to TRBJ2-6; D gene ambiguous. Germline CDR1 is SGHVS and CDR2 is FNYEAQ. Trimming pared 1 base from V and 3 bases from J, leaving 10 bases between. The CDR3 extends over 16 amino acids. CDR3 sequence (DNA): TGTGCCAGCAGCTTAGTGGCGTCGGGTGGGGCCAACGTCCTGACTTTC. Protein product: CASSLVASGGANVLTF.

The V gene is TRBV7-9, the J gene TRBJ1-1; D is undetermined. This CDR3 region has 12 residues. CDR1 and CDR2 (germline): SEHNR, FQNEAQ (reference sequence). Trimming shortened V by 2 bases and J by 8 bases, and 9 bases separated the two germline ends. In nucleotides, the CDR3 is TGTGCCAGCAGCTTACCCGCAGTAGAAGCTTTCTTT. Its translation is CASSLPAVEAFF.

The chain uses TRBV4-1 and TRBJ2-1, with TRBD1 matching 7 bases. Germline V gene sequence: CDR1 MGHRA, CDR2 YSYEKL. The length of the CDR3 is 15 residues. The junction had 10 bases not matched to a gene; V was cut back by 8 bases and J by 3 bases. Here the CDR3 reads CASGQTGYNYNEQFF. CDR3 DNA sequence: TGCGCCAGCGGTCAGACAGGGTATAACTACAATGAGCAGTTCTTC.

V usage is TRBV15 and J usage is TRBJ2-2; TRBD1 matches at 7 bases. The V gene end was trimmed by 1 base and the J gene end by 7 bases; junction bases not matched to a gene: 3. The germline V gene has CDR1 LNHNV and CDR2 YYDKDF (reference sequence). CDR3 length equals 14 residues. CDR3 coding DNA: TGTGCCACCAGCAGAGCAGGGGGTTTCGGGGAGCTGTTTTTT. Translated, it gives CATSRAGGFGELFF.